Listed here are 9 T cell receptor beta chains from one sample, sequenced in a study of shared clonotypes between healthy human individuals. Here immunoSEQ multiplex PCR was the method, and the copy in TCRdb shows in-frame clones only, minus some. The sample lists over 2 million clones; 85% to 95% were seen once. The source material was naive CD4+ T cells from PBMCs. Described subset: CD45RA+ positively selected. These receptors were obtained from a man between 18 and 35 years old in good health. Some clones in this sample may be carry-over from other donors' samples.

As to this clone: In the same sample, other DNA sequences code for this CDR3. The J gene is TRBJ2-1, the V gene TRBV5-1; 14 bases agree with TRBD2. CDR3 length equals 15 residues. V shed 2 bases and J 6 bases; nucleotides not matched to a gene: 1. Germline V lookup: CDR1 SGHRS, CDR2 YFSETQ. CDR3 sequence reads: CASSFGTSGSNEQFF. The CDR3 DNA sequence: TGCGCCAGCAGCTTTGGGACTAGCGGGAGCAATGAGCAGTTCTTC.

V usage is TRBV5-4 and J usage is TRBJ1-2; D may be TRBD1 (5 bases). CDR3 length: 15 residues. V was pared by 3 bases and J by 6 bases, with 18 bases between. Germline-derived CDR1 and CDR2 are SGHNT and YYREEE (reference sequence). CDR3: CASSSGAPGSDGYTF. The DNA of the CDR3 is TGTGCCAGCAGCTCCGGGGCACCAGGGAGCGATGGCTACACCTTC.

The chain couples TRBV2 to TRBJ2-7; no reliable D call. The CDR3 length is 14 residues. CDR1 is SNHLY, CDR2 FYNNEI, per germline. With 1 base removed from V and 4 bases from J, the gap between germline ends came to 11 bases. The CDR3 region has the DNA TGTGCCAGCAGTGAAGAACCACCTTATTACGAGCAGTACTTC. This sequence encodes CASSEEPPYYEQYF.

This chain links TRBV28 with TRBJ2-7, with unresolved D. The CDR3 is 14 residues long. The germline V gene has CDR1 MDHEN and CDR2 SYDVKM. The V end was cut by 4 bases, the J end by 2 bases, with 12 bases between. The CDR3 nucleotides are TGTGCCAGCAGTTCGCCCAAAAGGACCTACGAGCAGTACTTC. Translating gives CASSSPKRTYEQYF.

Comment on this clone: This same CDR3 is encoded by further DNA sequences in the sample. This chain joins TRBV2 and TRBJ1-1, with TRBD1 matching 8 bases. Trimming cost V 6 bases and J 3 bases; bases outside gene matches: 6. The CDR3 runs 14 residues. Germline V gives CDR1 SNHLY, CDR2 FYNNEI. The CDR3 sequence: CASSSTGADTEAFF. CDR3 DNA sequence: TGTGCCAGCAGCTCGACAGGGGCCGACACTGAAGCTTTCTTT. The full variable domain, in which reference TRBV2 and TRBJ1-1 provide the parts outside the CDR3, is EPEVTQTPSHQVTQMGQEVILRCVPISNHLYFYWYRQILGQKVEFLVSFYNNEISEKSEIFDDQFSVERPDGSNFTLKIRSTKLEDSAMYFCASSSTGADTEAFFGQGTRLTVV.

The CDR3 is CSVGGGTDQPQHF. CDR3 in DNA: TGCAGCGTCGGGGGAGGGACCGATCAGCCCCAGCATTTT. The rearrangement links TRBV29-1 to TRBJ1-5; a weak D match, TRBD1 (5 bases). The V end lost 6 bases, the J end lost 5 bases, and 14 bases lay between the germline ends. Germline lookup yields CDR1 SQVTM and CDR2 ANQGSEA. This CDR3 is 13 amino acids long.

The chain is built from TRBV25-1 and TRBJ1-3; D is perhaps TRBD1 (5 bases). Germline CDR1 and CDR2: MGHDK and SYGVNS. The length of the CDR3 is 14 residues. The V end was cut by 6 bases, the J end by 0 bases, with 9 bases between. The CDR3 region is CASSRQSSGNTIYF. In DNA form, the CDR3 reads TGTGCCAGCAGCCGACAGTCCTCTGGAAACACCATATATTTT.

V usage is TRBV9 and J usage is TRBJ1-5; D ambiguous. V dropped 4 bases and J dropped 0 bases, with 8 bases sitting between them. The germline gives CDR1 SGDLS, CDR2 YYNGEE. The length of the CDR3 is 14 residues. CDR3 DNA: TGTGCCAGCAGCTCGGACTTTAGCAATCAGCCCCAGCATTTT. As protein: CASSSDFSNQPQHF.

This clone occurred once. CDR3: CASHLGLAGGHEQYF. The CDR3 DNA sequence: TGCGCCAGCCACTTGGGGCTAGCGGGAGGACACGAGCAGTACTTC. The gene calls are TRBV5-1 and TRBJ2-7; 11 nucleotides line up with TRBD2. V lost 7 bases to trimming and J lost 5 bases; unmatched junction nucleotides: 11. This CDR3 has 15 residues. Germline lookup yields CDR1 SGHRS and CDR2 YFSETQ.